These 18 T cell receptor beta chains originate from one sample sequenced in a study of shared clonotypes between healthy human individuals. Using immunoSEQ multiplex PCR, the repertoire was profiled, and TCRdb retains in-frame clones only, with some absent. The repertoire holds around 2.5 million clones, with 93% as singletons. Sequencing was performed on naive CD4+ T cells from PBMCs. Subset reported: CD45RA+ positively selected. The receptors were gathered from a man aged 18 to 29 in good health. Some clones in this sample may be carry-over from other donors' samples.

The CDR3 coding sequence is TGTGCCAGCAGCCCACAGGGGGAAGGCTACACCTTC. Encoded protein: CASSPQGEGYTF. The gene calls are TRBV7-2 and TRBJ1-2; TRBD1 matches at 8 bases. The germline V gene encodes CDR1 SGHTA and CDR2 FQGNSA. The V gene end was trimmed by 5 bases and the J gene end by 8 bases; junction bases not matched to a gene: 4. This CDR3 comprises 12 residues.

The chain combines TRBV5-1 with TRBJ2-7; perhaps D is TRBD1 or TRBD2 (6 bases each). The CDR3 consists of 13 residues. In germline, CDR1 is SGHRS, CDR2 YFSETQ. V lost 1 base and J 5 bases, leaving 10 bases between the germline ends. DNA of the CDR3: TGCGCCAGCAGCTTGCAAGGGGGGCACGAGCAGTACTTC. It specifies CASSLQGGHEQYF. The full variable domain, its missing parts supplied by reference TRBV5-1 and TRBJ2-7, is KAGVTQTPRYLIKTRGQQVTLSCSPISGHRSVSWYQQTPGQGLQFLFEYFSETQRNKGNFPGRFSGRQFSNSRSEMNVSTLELGDSALYLCASSLQGGHEQYFGPGTRLTVT.

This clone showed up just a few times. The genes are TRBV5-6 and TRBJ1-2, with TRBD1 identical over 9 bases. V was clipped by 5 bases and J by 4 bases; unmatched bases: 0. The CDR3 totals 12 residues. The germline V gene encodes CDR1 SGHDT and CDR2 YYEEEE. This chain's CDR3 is CASRGQGYGYTF. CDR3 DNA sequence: TGTGCCAGCAGGGGACAGGGCTATGGCTACACCTTC.

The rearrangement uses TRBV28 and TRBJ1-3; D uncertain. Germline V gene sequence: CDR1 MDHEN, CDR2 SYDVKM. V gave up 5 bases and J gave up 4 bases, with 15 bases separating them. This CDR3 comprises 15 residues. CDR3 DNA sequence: TGTGCCAGCAGTCCCCCTGGGGTTGTCGGAAACACCATATATTTT. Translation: CASSPPGVVGNTIYF.

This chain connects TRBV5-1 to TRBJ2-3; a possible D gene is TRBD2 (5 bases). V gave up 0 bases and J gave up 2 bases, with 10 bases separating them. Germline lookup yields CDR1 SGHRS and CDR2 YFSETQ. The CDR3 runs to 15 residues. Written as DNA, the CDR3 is TGCGCCAGCAGCTTGGCCAACGGGGTCACAGATACGCAGTATTTT. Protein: CASSLANGVTDTQYF.

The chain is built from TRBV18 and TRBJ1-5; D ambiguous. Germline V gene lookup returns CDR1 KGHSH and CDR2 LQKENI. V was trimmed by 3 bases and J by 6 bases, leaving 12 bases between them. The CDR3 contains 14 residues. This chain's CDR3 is CASSPMGMGQPQHF. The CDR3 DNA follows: TGTGCCAGCTCACCTATGGGTATGGGTCAGCCCCAGCATTTT.

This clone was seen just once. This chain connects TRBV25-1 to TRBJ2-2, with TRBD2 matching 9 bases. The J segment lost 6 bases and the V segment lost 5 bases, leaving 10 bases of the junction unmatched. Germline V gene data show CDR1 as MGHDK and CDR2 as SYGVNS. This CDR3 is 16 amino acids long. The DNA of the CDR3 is TGTGCCAGCAGTTCCGGGACTAGCAAGTGGTCCGGGGAGCTGTTTTTT. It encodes CASSSGTSKWSGELFF.

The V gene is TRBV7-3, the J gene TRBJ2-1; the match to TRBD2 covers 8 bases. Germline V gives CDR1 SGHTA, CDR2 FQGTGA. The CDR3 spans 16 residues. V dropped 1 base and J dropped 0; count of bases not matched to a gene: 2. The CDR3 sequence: CASSLSGRSSYNEQFF. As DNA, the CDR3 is TGTGCCAGCAGCTTAAGCGGGAGGAGCTCCTACAATGAGCAGTTCTTC.

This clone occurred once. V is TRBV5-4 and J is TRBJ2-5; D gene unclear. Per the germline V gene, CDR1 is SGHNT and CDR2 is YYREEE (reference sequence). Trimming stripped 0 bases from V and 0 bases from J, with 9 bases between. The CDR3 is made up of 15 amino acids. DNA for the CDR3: TGTGCCAGCAGCTTGGCCGTTGGATACCAAGAGACCCAGTACTTC. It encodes CASSLAVGYQETQYF. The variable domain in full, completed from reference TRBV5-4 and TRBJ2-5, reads ETGVTQSPTHLIKTRGQQVTLRCSSQSGHNTVSWYQQALGQGPQFIFQYYREEENGRGNFPPRFSGLQFPNYSSELNVNALELDDSALYLCASSLAVGYQETQYFGPGTRLLVL.

The CDR3, as DNA: TGTGCCAGCAGCTTGGCCGGGACTAGGGGGTACGAGCAGTACTTC. This codes for CASSLAGTRGYEQYF. The rearrangement links TRBV5-4 to TRBJ2-7, with 8 bases matching TRBD2. Germline CDR1 and CDR2: SGHNT and YYREEE (reference sequence). The CDR3 totals 15 residues. With V trimmed by 0 bases and J by 4 bases, 6 bases remained unmatched.

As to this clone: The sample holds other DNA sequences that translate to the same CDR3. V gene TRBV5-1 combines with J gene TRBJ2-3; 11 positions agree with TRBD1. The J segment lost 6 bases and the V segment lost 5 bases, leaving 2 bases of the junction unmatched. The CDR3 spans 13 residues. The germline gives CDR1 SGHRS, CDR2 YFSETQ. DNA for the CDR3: TGCGCCAGCAGAGGACAGGGGGCGGATACGCAGTATTTT. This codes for CASRGQGADTQYF.

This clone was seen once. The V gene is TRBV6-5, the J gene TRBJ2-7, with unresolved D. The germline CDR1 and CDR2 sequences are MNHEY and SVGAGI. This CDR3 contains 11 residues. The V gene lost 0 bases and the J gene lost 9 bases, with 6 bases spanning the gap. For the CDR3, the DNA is TGTGCCAGCAGTTACTCGGGCGCGCAGTACTTC. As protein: CASSYSGAQYF.

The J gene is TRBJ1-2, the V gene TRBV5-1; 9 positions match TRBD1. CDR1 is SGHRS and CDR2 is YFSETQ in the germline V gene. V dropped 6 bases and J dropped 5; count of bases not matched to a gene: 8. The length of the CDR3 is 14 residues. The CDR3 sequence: CASTPGQGWYGYTF. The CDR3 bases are TGCGCCAGCACTCCGGGACAGGGCTGGTATGGCTACACCTTC. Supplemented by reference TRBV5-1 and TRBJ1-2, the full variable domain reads KAGVTQTPRYLIKTRGQQVTLSCSPISGHRSVSWYQQTPGQGLQFLFEYFSETQRNKGNFPGRFSGRQFSNSRSEMNVSTLELGDSALYLCASTPGQGWYGYTFGSGTRLTVV.

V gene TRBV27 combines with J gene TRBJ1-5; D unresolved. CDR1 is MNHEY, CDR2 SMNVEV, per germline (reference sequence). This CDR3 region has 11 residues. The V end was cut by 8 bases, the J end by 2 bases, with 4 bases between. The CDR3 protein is CASLGNQPQHF. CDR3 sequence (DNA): TGTGCCAGCCTTGGCAATCAGCCCCAGCATTTT.

The CDR3 spells CASSRQGTETQYF. CDR3 nucleotides: TGTGCCAGCAGTCGCCAGGGGACAGAGACCCAGTACTTC. This sequence joins TRBV27 and TRBJ2-5; tentative D call: TRBD1 (6 bases). CDR3 length: 13 amino acids. Trimming took 5 bases from V and 4 from J, leaving 11 bases between them. Germline CDR1 MNHEY, CDR2 SMNVEV (reference sequence).

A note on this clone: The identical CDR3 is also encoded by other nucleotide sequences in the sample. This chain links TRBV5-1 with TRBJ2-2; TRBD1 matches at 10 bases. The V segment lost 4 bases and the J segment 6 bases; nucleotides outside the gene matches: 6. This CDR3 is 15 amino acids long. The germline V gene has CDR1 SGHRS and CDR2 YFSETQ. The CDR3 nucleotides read TGCGCCAGCAGCCCAAGGACAGGGGGGGCCGGGGAGCTGTTTTTT. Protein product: CASSPRTGGAGELFF.

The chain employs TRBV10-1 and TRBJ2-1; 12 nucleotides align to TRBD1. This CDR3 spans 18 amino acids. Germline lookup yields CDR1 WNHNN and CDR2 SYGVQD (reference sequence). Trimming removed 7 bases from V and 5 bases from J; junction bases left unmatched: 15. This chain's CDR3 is CASTLPGTGGLTDNEQFF. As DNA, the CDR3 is TGCGCCAGCACCTTGCCCGGGACAGGGGGCTTAACGGACAATGAGCAGTTCTTC.

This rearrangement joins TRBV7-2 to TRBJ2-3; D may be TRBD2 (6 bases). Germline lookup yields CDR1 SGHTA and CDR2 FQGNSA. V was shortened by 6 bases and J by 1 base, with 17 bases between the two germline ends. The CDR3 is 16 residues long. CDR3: CASSLAVGGGTDTQYF. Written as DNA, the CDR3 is TGTGCCAGCAGTCTAGCAGTCGGAGGGGGCACAGATACGCAGTATTTT.